A selection of T cell receptor beta chains follows, all from one sample in a study of blood T cell repertoires in COVID-19. Generated by immunoSEQ multiplex PCR, the TCRdb table keeps only in-frame clones and is missing some. The data contain about 330,000 clones, 85% of them seen just once; the ten biggest clones take up 7.2%. Sequencing used peripheral blood. The receptors here all came from a human donor in a cohort sampled during active COVID-19. Both conserved end residues are part of each CDR3. The order of the fields is D gene, clone size, V gene, J gene, CDR3 length, CDR3 protein, CDR3 DNA. A D gene is named only where the DNA matches it firmly. The listing skips clone size in some rows; elsewhere it reads once, few, many or a size class.

>-|-|TRBV2|TRBJ1-1|15
CASSTGRTGHTEAFF
TGTGCCAGCAGCACCGGACGGACTGGGCACACTGAAGCTTTCTTT
>TRBD2|-|TRBV6-5|TRBJ2-3|15
CASSRLAGEADTQYF
TGTGCCAGCAGTCGGCTAGCGGGGGAGGCAGATACGCAGTATTTT
>-|-|TRBV28|TRBJ1-5|14
CASRYPGTGQPQHF
TGTGCCAGCAGGTATCCCGGGACTGGACAGCCCCAGCATTTT
>-|-|TRBV3-1/TRBV3-2|TRBJ1-4|14
CASSPGPRGEKLFF
TGTGCCAGCAGCCCCGGGCCTCGGGGAGAAAAACTGTTTTTT
>-|few|TRBV7-3|TRBJ2-3|15
CASSLTGGLADTQYF
TGTGCCAGCAGCTTAACGGGGGGTCTCGCAGATACGCAGTATTTT
>-|few|TRBV9|TRBJ1-1|15
CASSVVGQQNTEAFF
TGTGCCAGCAGCGTAGTAGGACAGCAGAACACTGAAGCTTTCTTT
>TRBD1|-|TRBV7-9|TRBJ1-1|16
CASSRIGTGENTEAFF
TGTGCCAGCAGCCGTATTGGGACAGGTGAGAACACTGAAGCTTTCTTT
>-|-|TRBV19|TRBJ1-6|13
CATATGYNSPLHF
TGTGCCACCGCGACAGGCTATAATTCACCCCTCCACTTT
>-|-|TRBV21-1|TRBJ2-2|18
CASSKPLPGGPNTGELFF
TGTGCCAGCAGCAAACCCCTTCCGGGGGGACCGAACACCGGGGAGCTGTTTTTT
>-|-|TRBV19|TRBJ1-2|12
CASSGQFNGYTF
TGTGCCAGTAGCGGACAGTTCAATGGCTACACCTTC
>-|-|TRBV18|TRBJ1-5|15
CASSHGPLRNQPQHF
TGTGCCAGCTCACATGGGCCTCTCCGCAATCAGCCCCAGCATTTT
>TRBD2|-|TRBV24-1|TRBJ2-5|16
CATSDPGLAHQETQYF
TGTGCCACCAGTGATCCCGGACTAGCCCACCAAGAGACCCAGTACTTC
>TRBD1|-|TRBV5-6|TRBJ2-1|14
CASSSSDRYNEQFF
TGTGCCAGCAGCTCTTCGGACAGGTACAATGAGCAGTTCTTC
>TRBD1|-|TRBV5-6|TRBJ2-7|15
CASSPLRDRVGEQYF
TGTGCCAGCAGCCCCCTACGGGACAGGGTGGGCGAGCAGTACTTC
>-|-|TRBV2|TRBJ1-4|15
CASSARGGRNEKLFF
TGTGCCAGCAGCGCCCGGGGGGGGAGGAATGAAAAACTGTTTTTT
>-|few|TRBV7-9|TRBJ2-3|14
CASSSPREGDTQYF
TGTGCCAGCAGCTCCCCCCGCGAGGGTGATACGCAGTATTTT
>TRBD1|-|TRBV5-8|TRBJ1-5|14
CASSLRGPDQPQHF
TGTGCCAGCAGCCTCAGGGGGCCCGATCAGCCCCAGCATTTT
>TRBD1|-|TRBV5-6|TRBJ1-1|16
CASSFLEHRDRSEAFF
TGTGCCAGCAGCTTCCTTGAACACCGGGACAGAAGTGAAGCTTTCTTT
>-|-|TRBV19|TRBJ1-5|13
CVSSRERGQPQHF
TGTGTCAGTAGCCGGGAGAGGGGCCAGCCCCAGCATTTT
>-|-|TRBV5-8|TRBJ1-5|15
CASSAMAGGNQPQHF
TGTGCCAGCTCCGCAATGGCCGGCGGAAATCAGCCCCAGCATTTT
>TRBD2|many|TRBV4-2|TRBJ2-3|16
CASSQDSGGGSDTQYF
TGTGCCAGCAGCCAAGATAGCGGGGGGGGCTCAGATACGCAGTATTTT
>-|once|TRBV20-1|TRBJ1-3|13
CSASGGSGNTIYF
TGCAGTGCTAGTGGAGGCTCTGGAAACACCATATATTTT
>TRBD1|-|TRBV27|TRBJ1-4|15
CASSPRQGPNEKLFF
TGTGCCAGCAGTCCCCGACAGGGCCCTAATGAAAAACTGTTTTTT
>-|-|TRBV6-5|TRBJ1-2|14
CASSYKDSSYGYTF
TGTGCCAGCAGTTACAAGGACAGTTCCTATGGCTACACCTTC
>TRBD1|-|TRBV18|TRBJ1-1|14
CASSSDRVGTEAFF
TGTGCCAGCTCATCGGACAGGGTCGGCACTGAAGCTTTCTTT
>-|once|TRBV7-8|TRBJ1-6|17
CASSLGGSPDSRSPLHF
TGTGCCAGCAGCTTAGGAGGGTCCCCGGACAGCCGATCACCCCTCCACTTT
>-|-|TRBV3-1/TRBV3-2|TRBJ1-3|14
CASSLQGSGNTIYF
TGTGCCAGCAGCCTACAGGGCTCTGGAAACACCATATATTTT
>-|-|TRBV27|TRBJ2-7|14
CASSSTRQSYEQYF
TGTGCCAGCAGTTCAACTCGACAATCCTACGAGCAGTACTTC
>-|-|TRBV24-1|TRBJ2-3|13
CATSDHSTDTQYF
TGTGCCACCAGTGACCATAGCACAGATACGCAGTATTTT
>-|-|TRBV6-5|TRBJ2-1|14
CASSYSRVYNEQFF
TGTGCCAGCAGTTACTCCAGGGTGTACAATGAGCAGTTCTTC
>TRBD2|-|TRBV4-2|TRBJ2-3|17
CASSENAGDLYMDTQYF
TGTGCCAGCAGCGAGAACGCGGGGGACCTCTATATGGATACGCAGTATTTT
>TRBD1|-|TRBV2|TRBJ1-1|16
CASRYIKDRGVTEAFF
TGTGCCAGCAGATATATTAAGGACAGGGGGGTTACTGAAGCTTTCTTT
>TRBD1|-|TRBV6-5|TRBJ1-1|15
CASTRGTGGHTEAFF
TGTGCCAGCACCCGCGGGACAGGGGGTCACACTGAAGCTTTCTTT
>TRBD2|once|TRBV9|TRBJ2-1|15
CASSVSSGEGVEQFF
TGTGCCAGCAGCGTGTCTAGCGGGGAAGGGGTTGAGCAGTTCTTC
>-|-|TRBV6-1|TRBJ1-1|13
CASSEVPRTEAFF
TGTGCCAGCAGTGAGGTCCCTCGGACTGAAGCTTTCTTT
>-|-|TRBV7-8|TRBJ2-7|14
CASSASGLKYEQYF
TGTGCCAGCAGCGCCTCGGGACTTAAATACGAGCAGTACTTC
>-|-|TRBV5-1|TRBJ1-6|15
CASSLVGGDRSPLHF
TGCGCCAGCAGCTTGGTCGGAGGAGATCGTTCACCCCTCCACTTT
>-|-|TRBV14|TRBJ2-1|15
CASSQTLGRRQAQFF
TGTGCCAGCAGCCAAACGCTTGGACGGAGGCAGGCGCAGTTCTTC
>TRBD2|-|TRBV6-1|TRBJ2-7|15
CASSERSGGPYEQYF
TGTGCCAGCAGTGAACGCAGCGGGGGGCCCTACGAGCAGTACTTC
>-|-|TRBV3-1/TRBV3-2|TRBJ1-1|14
CASSQDIRVVEAFF
TGTGCCAGCAGCCAAGATATCAGGGTGGTTGAGGCTTTCTTT
>-|-|TRBV5-1|TRBJ2-1|13
CASSLDTLNEQFF
TGCGCCAGCAGCTTGGACACGCTCAATGAGCAGTTCTTC
>-|-|TRBV27|TRBJ1-2|13
CASSLQQSGGYTF
TGTGCCAGCAGTTTACAACAGAGCGGGGGCTACACCTTC
>TRBD1|-|TRBV27|TRBJ2-1|14
CASMRQGNNNEQFF
TGTGCCAGCATGCGACAGGGGAATAACAATGAGCAGTTCTTC
>TRBD2|-|TRBV2|TRBJ2-3|13
CASSGLARDTQYF
TGTGCCAGCAGTGGACTAGCGAGGGATACGCAGTATTTT
>-|-|TRBV27|TRBJ2-7|13
CASSTQQGREQYF
TGTGCCAGCAGTACTCAACAGGGTCGCGAGCAGTACTTC
>TRBD2|few|TRBV7-2|TRBJ2-7|15
CASSLLSGGQYEQYF
TGTGCCAGCAGCTTACTCTCGGGGGGGCAGTACGAGCAGTACTTC
>-|-|TRBV7-6|TRBJ1-2|16
CASSSGPLRASRGYTF
TGTGCCAGCAGCTCGGGCCCTCTCAGGGCATCTAGGGGCTACACCTTC
>-|-|TRBV24-1|TRBJ1-2|11
CASGDNYGYTF
TGTGCCAGCGGGGACAACTATGGCTACACCTTC
>TRBD1|-|TRBV19|TRBJ2-5|15
CASSRGEGAKETQYF
TGTGCCAGTAGTAGAGGAGAGGGGGCTAAAGAGACCCAGTACTTC
>TRBD1|-|TRBV2|TRBJ2-6|20
CASRDRGRIIALSGANVLTF
TGTGCCAGCAGGGACAGGGGGAGGATCATAGCCCTCTCTGGGGCCAACGTCCTGACTTTC
>TRBD1|-|TRBV5-6|TRBJ1-1|15
CASSIRDRLNTEAFF
TGTGCCAGCAGCATTCGGGACAGATTGAACACTGAAGCTTTCTTT
>-|-|TRBV10-1|TRBJ1-1|13
CVSSENRVTEAFF
TGCGTCAGCAGTGAAAACAGGGTAACTGAAGCTTTCTTT
>-|-|TRBV9|TRBJ2-1|12
CASSVGAHEQFF
TGTGCCAGCAGCGTAGGGGCCCATGAGCAGTTCTTC
>-|-|TRBV7-9|TRBJ2-7|12
CASSSQDYEQYF
TGTGCCAGCAGCTCACAGGACTACGAGCAGTACTTC